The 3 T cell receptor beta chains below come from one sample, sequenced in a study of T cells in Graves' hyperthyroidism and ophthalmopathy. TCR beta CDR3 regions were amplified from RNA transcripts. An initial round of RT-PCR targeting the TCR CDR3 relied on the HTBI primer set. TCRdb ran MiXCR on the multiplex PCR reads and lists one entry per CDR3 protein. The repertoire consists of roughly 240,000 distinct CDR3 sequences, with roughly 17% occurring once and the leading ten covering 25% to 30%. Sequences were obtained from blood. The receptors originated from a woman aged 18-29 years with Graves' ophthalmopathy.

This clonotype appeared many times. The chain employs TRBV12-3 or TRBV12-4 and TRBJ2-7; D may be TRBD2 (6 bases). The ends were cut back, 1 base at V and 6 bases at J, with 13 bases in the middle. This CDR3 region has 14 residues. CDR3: CASSLGLDGGEQYF. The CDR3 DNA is TGTGCCAGCAGTTTAGGACTAGATGGAGGCGAGCAGTACTTC.

The CDR3 loop is CASSSGGLAGGTDTQYF. The CDR3, as DNA: TGTGCCAGCAGCTCGGGTGGGCTAGCGGGGGGCACAGATACGCAGTATTTT. The V call is TRBV7-9, the J call TRBJ2-3; the match to TRBD2 covers 10 bases. J lost 1 base, V lost 4 bases, and 8 bases had no gene match. CDR1 and CDR2 from the germline V gene are SEHNR and FQNEAQ (reference sequence). CDR3 size: 17 residues.

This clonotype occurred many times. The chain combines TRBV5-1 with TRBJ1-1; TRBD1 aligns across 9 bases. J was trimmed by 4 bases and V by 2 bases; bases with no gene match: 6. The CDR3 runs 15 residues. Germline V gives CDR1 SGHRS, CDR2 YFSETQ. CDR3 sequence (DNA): TGCGCCAGCAGCTTCGGACAGGGGTTGGCCACTGAAGCTTTCTTT. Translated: CASSFGQGLATEAFF.